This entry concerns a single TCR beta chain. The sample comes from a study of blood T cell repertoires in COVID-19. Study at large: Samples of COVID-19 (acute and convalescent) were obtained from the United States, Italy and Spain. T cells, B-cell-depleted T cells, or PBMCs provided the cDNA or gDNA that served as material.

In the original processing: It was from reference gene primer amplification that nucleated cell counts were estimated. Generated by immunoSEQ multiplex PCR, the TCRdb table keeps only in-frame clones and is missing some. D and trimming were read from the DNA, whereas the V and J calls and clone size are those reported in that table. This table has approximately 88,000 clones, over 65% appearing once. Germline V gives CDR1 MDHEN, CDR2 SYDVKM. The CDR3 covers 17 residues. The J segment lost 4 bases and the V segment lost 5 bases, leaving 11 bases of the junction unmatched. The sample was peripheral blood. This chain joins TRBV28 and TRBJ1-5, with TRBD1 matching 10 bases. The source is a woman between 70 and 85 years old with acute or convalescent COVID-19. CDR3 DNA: TGTGCCAGCAGTACGCGATATGGGACAGGGGATAATCAGCCCCAGCATTTT. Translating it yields CASSTRYGTGDNQPQHF.